This TCR beta chain was observed in a study of T cell changes during pregnancy in multiple sclerosis. Produced via immunoSEQ multiplex PCR; TCRdb's table is partial and in-frame only. The table has around 77,000 clones, approximately 92% seen once. The CDR3 totals 13 residues. Germline V CDR1 and CDR2: MGHDK, SYGVNS. V shed 4 bases and J shed 7 bases, with 11 bases lying between them. The clonotype was recovered from a female donor with multiple sclerosis, enrolled in a pregnancy study. The sequencing here drew on peripheral blood, taken in the third trimester of pregnancy. This chain joins TRBV25-1 and TRBJ2-1; D possibly corresponds to TRBD1 (5 bases). As DNA, the CDR3 is TGTGCCAGCAGTGTAACAGGTCTTAATGAGCAGTTCTTC. It encodes CASSVTGLNEQFF.